Listed here are 23 T cell receptor beta chains from one sample, sequenced in a study of control samples from healthy donors and cancer patients (dated by TCRdb to between 2020 and 2021). The library was prepared using the immunoSEQ multiplex PCR assay. Drawn from immuneACCESS, this table holds only the in-frame rearrangements with V and J called that TCRdb kept. Clones are partly lost; checked studies trace under half to an unresolved V gene and leave the rest unexplained. Within this sample are 100,000 to 120,000 clones, with about four fifths of them counted one time only. The ten largest clonotypes hold over 10% of the sample. Sequencing was carried out using blood. The receptors originated from a woman between 50 and 59 years old in good health.

CDR3 DNA sequence: TGTGCCAGCAGCATAGACAGGGCCACTGAAGCTTTCTTT. It encodes CASSIDRATEAFF. The V gene is TRBV7-9, the J gene TRBJ1-1, with 7 bases identical to TRBD1. Germline V CDR1 and CDR2: SEHNR, FQNEAQ (reference sequence). V lost 5 bases and J lost 4; bases outside the gene matches: 4. CDR3 length: 13 residues.

The chain employs TRBV19 and TRBJ2-2; TRBD1 might be the D (5 bases). Germline loops: CDR1 LNHDA, CDR2 SQIVND (reference sequence). The CDR3 loop spans 13 amino acids. The V end lost 5 bases, the J end lost 5 bases, and 9 bases lay between the germline ends. DNA of the CDR3: TGTGCCAGTAGTTGGACACCGACCGGGGAGCTGTTTTTT. Its protein product is CASSWTPTGELFF.

This clone has more than one count but fewer than ten. The rearrangement links TRBV5-1 to TRBJ2-7, with D tentatively TRBD1 (5 bases). The V gene's germline CDR1 is SGHRS and CDR2 YFSETQ. Trimming cost V 3 bases and J 3 bases, with 13 bases left between them. This CDR3 spans 14 amino acids. Written as DNA, the CDR3 is TGCGCCAGCAGCTCAGAGACAGTTGGCTACGAGCAGTACTTC. It is translated as CASSSETVGYEQYF.

The CDR3 DNA reads TGTGCCAGTACCCTATCGGGGACAGGGGCAGGAGATACGCAGTATTTT. Encoded protein: CASTLSGTGAGDTQYF. The genes are TRBV19 and TRBJ2-3, with 10 positions matching TRBD1. CDR3 size: 16 residues. J lost 5 bases, V lost 7 bases, and 12 bases had no gene match. Germline V gene lookup returns CDR1 LNHDA and CDR2 SQIVND (reference sequence).

The chain links TRBV5-4 to TRBJ2-2, with D possibly matching TRBD2 (6 bases). There are 14 residues in the CDR3. The V gene lost 4 bases and the J gene lost 5 bases, with 12 bases spanning the gap. CDR1 SGHNT and CDR2 YYREEE come from the germline V gene (reference sequence). CDR3 in amino acids: CASSPRRGTGELFF. CDR3 coding DNA: TGTGCCAGCAGCCCACGGCGGGGAACCGGGGAGCTGTTTTTT.

The DNA for the CDR3 is TGTGCCAGCAGTCGGCGGGCTAGCGGAAACACCGGGGAGCTGTTTTTT. This gives the protein CASSRRASGNTGELFF. The gene calls are TRBV11-3 and TRBJ2-2; 7 bases line up with TRBD2. The junction had 9 bases not matched to a gene; V was cut back by 6 bases and J by 2 bases. CDR3 length: 16 amino acids. CDR1 and CDR2 (germline): SGHNT, YENEEA.

The chain joins TRBV6-5 to TRBJ1-1; D unclear. This CDR3 is built from 13 residues. From germline, CDR1 is MNHEY and CDR2 SVGAGI. V was cut by 1 base and J by 1 base, with 4 bases left in between. In DNA, the CDR3 is TGTGCCAGCAGTTACTACACGAACACTGAAGCTTTCTTT. This gives the protein CASSYYTNTEAFF.

The chain recombines TRBV12-3 or TRBV12-4 with TRBJ1-2, with 10 bases aligning to TRBD1. CDR3 length: 13 amino acids. Trimming at V came to 3 bases and at J to 8 bases, leaving 3 bases not matched to a gene. The CDR3 loop reads CASSLGTGVGYTF. CDR3 bases: TGTGCCAGCAGTTTGGGGACAGGGGTAGGCTACACCTTC.

This chain joins TRBV6-6 and TRBJ1-5, with 7 bases matching TRBD1. In germline, CDR1 is MNHNY, CDR2 SVGAGI (reference sequence). This CDR3 comprises 17 residues. V shed 5 bases, J shed 5 bases, and the junction held 15 bases outside the gene matches. The CDR3 region is CASSPLKGGAIDQPQHF. CDR3 DNA sequence: TGTGCCAGCAGTCCCTTGAAAGGGGGCGCGATTGATCAGCCCCAGCATTTT.

As for this clone: One junction end disagrees with the germline gene, perhaps due to a read error. The chain is built from TRBV7-2 and TRBJ1-5; no definite D call. Germline V CDR1 and CDR2: SGHTA, FQGNSA. The CDR3 runs 12 residues. The CDR3 loop reads CASSLGYQAQHF. CDR3 DNA: TGTGCCAGCAGCTTAGGGTATCAGGCCCAGCATTTT.

The chain carries TRBV10-3 and TRBJ1-3; D is unclear. In germline, CDR1 is ENHRY, CDR2 SYGVKD. V was cut by 7 bases and J by 3 bases, with 16 bases left in between. The CDR3 extends over 15 amino acids. CDR3 amino acids: CAITPGLRFGNTIYF. The CDR3 coding sequence is TGTGCCATCACCCCGGGATTGCGGTTTGGAAACACCATATATTTT.

The gene calls are TRBV5-1 and TRBJ2-7, with TRBD2 identical over 7 bases. The CDR3 consists of 14 residues. Trimming at V came to 6 bases and at J to 3 bases, leaving 9 bases not matched to a gene. The germline V gene has CDR1 SGHRS and CDR2 YFSETQ. In DNA form, the CDR3 reads TGCGCCAGCAAGGGGCAGGGCGGGAGCTACGAGCAGTACTTC. Protein sequence: CASKGQGGSYEQYF.

The rearrangement links TRBV7-2 to TRBJ2-5, with D uncertain. Germline CDR1 SGHTA, CDR2 FQGNSA. The V and J ends lost 2 bases and 3 bases respectively, with 4 bases between them. This CDR3 is built from 12 residues. CDR3 in amino acids: CASSLSEETQYF. The CDR3 DNA reads TGTGCCAGCAGCTTATCGGAAGAGACCCAGTACTTC.

This chain connects TRBV15 to TRBJ1-5; no reliable D call. Trimming shortened V by 3 bases and J by 4 bases, and 10 bases separated the two germline ends. Germline V gives CDR1 LNHNV, CDR2 YYDKDF (reference sequence). This CDR3 is 14 amino acids long. DNA of the CDR3: TGTGCCACCAGCAGTTTATGGGGTAATCAGCCCCAGCATTTT. Translation: CATSSLWGNQPQHF.

This clone was counted between two and nine times. Other DNA sequences of this sample code for an identical CDR3. The chain combines TRBV5-1 with TRBJ1-1, with D perhaps matching TRBD1 (6 bases). Trimming shortened V by 1 base and J by 5 bases, and 9 bases separated the two germline ends. This CDR3 region has 13 residues. The germline V gene has CDR1 SGHRS and CDR2 YFSETQ. CDR3 sequence reads: CASSLRGGTEAFF. CDR3 DNA sequence: TGCGCCAGCAGCTTGAGAGGGGGTACTGAAGCTTTCTTT.

This clone occurred once. This rearrangement joins TRBV12-3 or TRBV12-4 to TRBJ1-5; 7 bases agree with TRBD1. Trimming took 6 bases from V and 5 from J; bases not matched to a gene: 4. This CDR3 comprises 13 residues. The DNA for the CDR3 is TGTGCCAGCAGCCAGGGGGATTATCAGCCCCAGCATTTT. Its translation: CASSQGDYQPQHF.

The chain is built from TRBV5-6 and TRBJ1-3; D is possibly TRBD1 (5 bases). Germline V gives CDR1 SGHDT, CDR2 YYEEEE. The V end was cut by 4 bases, the J end by 0 bases, with 20 bases between. The CDR3 loop spans 18 amino acids. CDR3 DNA: TGTGCCAGCAGCCCCACCGGGACTTTCCATTTCTCTGGAAACACCATATATTTT. Translating gives CASSPTGTFHFSGNTIYF.

The genes are TRBV28 and TRBJ1-2; 11 bases are shared with TRBD1. Losses at the gene ends were 6 bases for V and 3 bases for J; bases not matched to a gene: 6. CDR3 size: 15 residues. CDR1 and CDR2 from the germline V gene are MDHEN and SYDVKM. The CDR3 here is CASRPGQGADYGYTF. The DNA of the CDR3 is TGTGCCAGCAGACCCGGACAGGGGGCAGACTATGGCTACACCTTC.

The chain combines TRBV19 with TRBJ1-2, with 12 positions matching TRBD1. The trim removed 5 bases at V and 7 bases at J, leaving 8 bases unmatched. This CDR3 is 15 amino acids long. Per the germline V gene, CDR1 is LNHDA and CDR2 is SQIVND (reference sequence). CDR3 DNA sequence: TGTGCCAGTAGTGCCCGGGACAGGGGGCGATTTGGCTACACCTTC. Its protein product is CASSARDRGRFGYTF. The full variable domain, completed using reference TRBV19 and TRBJ1-2, is DGGITQSPKYLFRKEGQNVTLSCEQNLNHDAMYWYRQDPGQGLRLIYYSQIVNDFQKGDIAEGYSVSREKKESFPLTVTSAQKNPTAFYLCASSARDRGRFGYTFGSGTRLTVV.

Concerning this clone: Germline and junction disagree at one end, which may indicate a read error. The V call is TRBV4-2, the J call TRBJ2-6; D remains ambiguous. The germline CDR1 and CDR2 sequences are LGHNA and YNFKEQ. There are 15 residues in the CDR3. DNA of the CDR3: TGTGTCAGCAGCCAAGCCGGGTCTGGGGCCAACGTCCTGACTTTC. It translates to CVSSQAGSGANVLTF.

The sample holds one count of this clone. This chain links TRBV20-1 with TRBJ1-1, with D hard to call. The CDR3 runs to 13 residues. The germline V and J ends were trimmed by 3 bases and 1 base, with 9 bases remaining between them. The germline gives CDR1 DFQATT, CDR2 SNEGSKA (reference sequence). CDR3 DNA sequence: TGCAGTGCTAGTTCCAAAAAGAACACTGAAGCTTTCTTT. Its protein product is CSASSKKNTEAFF.

The genes are TRBV27 and TRBJ1-6; TRBD1 matches 7 bases. Losses at the gene ends were 5 bases for V and 2 bases for J; bases not matched to a gene: 6. This CDR3 has 16 amino acids. Germline V gene data show CDR1 as MNHEY and CDR2 as SMNVEV (reference sequence). In DNA form, the CDR3 reads TGTGCCAGCAGTGCCGACAGGGCCCCCTATAATTCACCCCTCCACTTT. Its protein is CASSADRAPYNSPLHF.

The chain has TRBV19 and TRBJ1-1, with D maybe TRBD1 (5 bases). The V end was cut by 5 bases, the J end by 1 base, with 8 bases between. This CDR3 spans 13 amino acids. Germline-derived CDR1 and CDR2 are LNHDA and SQIVND (reference sequence). The CDR3 is CASSETANTEAFF. The CDR3 coding sequence is TGTGCCAGTAGTGAGACAGCGAACACTGAAGCTTTCTTT. The full variable domain, its missing parts supplied by reference TRBV19 and TRBJ1-1, is DGGITQSPKYLFRKEGQNVTLSCEQNLNHDAMYWYRQDPGQGLRLIYYSQIVNDFQKGDIAEGYSVSREKKESFPLTVTSAQKNPTAFYLCASSETANTEAFFGQGTRLTVV.